This T cell receptor (beta chain) was documented in a study of shared clonotypes between healthy human individuals. In the study overall: Donors had three CD4 naive, three CD4 memory, two CD8 naive and one CD8 memory plate apiece. Notes on the study in general: Non-shared clonotypes were found to have lower generation probabilities than the clonotypes that were shared by all four of the sorted-subset donors.

Sequencing used immunoSEQ multiplex PCR; TCRdb keeps in-frame clones, though not all of them. This table holds roughly 1,800,000 clones, approximately 95% found once. The naive CD8 subset, CD45RO-negative cells positively selected for CCR7, excluded terminally differentiated effector memory CD45RA+ cells. Concerning this clone itself: Its antigen is undetermined.

The origin of this receptor is a man between 18 and 35 years old in good health. The sequenced sample consisted of naive CD8+ T cells sorted from blood.

CDR3 nucleotides: TGTGCCAGCAGCTGGGGACAGGGAACGCAGTATTTT. This translates into CASSWGQGTQYF. This sequence joins TRBV5-6 and TRBJ2-3; 9 nucleotides agree with TRBD1. J lost 9 bases, V lost 3 bases, and 2 bases had no gene match. The germline gives CDR1 SGHDT, CDR2 YYEEEE. The CDR3 sequence is 12 residues long.